The clone carrying this TCR beta chain was picked up many times. The antigen remains unidentified. This sample is drawn from a study of CD8 T cells in ankylosing spondylitis. Molecular-barcoded quantitative 5'-RACE produced these TCR beta libraries. TCRdb reprocessed the 5' RACE reads with MiXCR, giving one entry per CDR3 protein. The profile shows about 460,000 distinct CDR3 sequences, approximately 5% of them singletons. Germline assignment: CDR1 ENHRY and CDR2 SYGVKD. Germline trimming cut 4 bases from V and 4 bases from J; bases unmatched to any gene: 6. The CDR3 spans 14 residues. Overall study findings and caveats: Those disease-linked clones were CD8+; they were also relatively rare in peripheral blood. Made up of eight highly homologous variants, a TCR beta motif appeared characteristic of ankylosing spondylitis blood. In synovial fluid and blood from reactive arthritis, some motif variants were previously reported.

The sequenced material came from blood, either unsorted or a sorted T cell fraction (not recorded which). This TCR came from a male donor with ankylosing spondylitis. This chain links TRBV10-3 with TRBJ1-1; 7 bases agree with TRBD1. CDR3 amino acids: CAISATGLGTEAFF. CDR3 nucleotides: TGTGCCATCAGTGCGACAGGGTTGGGCACTGAAGCTTTCTTT.